The text below deals with one TCR beta chain. The assay was immunoSEQ multiplex PCR, and TCRdb's table has in-frame clones only and misses some. The sample consists of about 190,000 clones, roughly 80% of them appearing once. The entry originates in a study of blood T cell repertoires in COVID-19. Across the whole study: Italy, Spain and the United States were the sources of the convalescent and acute COVID-19 samples. The analysed material was cDNA or gDNA that came from T cells, B-cell-depleted T cells, or PBMCs.

The length of the CDR3 is 16 residues. Looked up from germline, CDR1 is MNHEY and CDR2 is SVGEGT. V lost 4 bases to trimming and J lost 2 bases, with 18 bases between them. Participants' reported clinical history set cohort assignment. Recovered Cohort 3 donors showed two negative PCRs, clearance, or symptom resolution. The sequenced sample consisted of PBMCs or T cells enriched from blood (not recorded which). The receptor was derived from a woman between 25 and 40 years old who had recovered from COVID-19. The chain is built from TRBV6-2 or TRBV6-3 and TRBJ2-7, with a weak D call TRBD2 (6 bases). CDR3 sequence: CASSLGLGGSTYEQYF. The CDR3 bases are TGTGCCAGCAGTTTGGGTTTGGGAGGATCGACCTACGAGCAGTACTTC.